This T cell receptor beta chain is from a study of T cell responses to AZD1222 COVID-19 vaccine. Generated by immunoSEQ multiplex PCR, the TCRdb table keeps only in-frame clones and is missing some. The repertoire has over 110,000 clones, around 94% of them found once; the top ten carry around 10%. The germline V gene has CDR1 SGHTA and CDR2 FQGTGA. V shed 2 bases and J 1 base; nucleotides not matched to a gene: 1. The CDR3 is made up of 15 amino acids. This chain joins TRBV7-3 and TRBJ2-3, with 9 bases lining up with TRBD2. The sequences come from peripheral blood, collected 28 days after the second AZD1222 dose. The sequence was obtained from an adult who received the AZD1222 COVID-19 vaccine. The CDR3 reads CASSLGGGGTDTQYF. The CDR3 DNA follows: TGTGCCAGCAGCTTAGGCGGGGGGGGCACAGATACGCAGTATTTT.